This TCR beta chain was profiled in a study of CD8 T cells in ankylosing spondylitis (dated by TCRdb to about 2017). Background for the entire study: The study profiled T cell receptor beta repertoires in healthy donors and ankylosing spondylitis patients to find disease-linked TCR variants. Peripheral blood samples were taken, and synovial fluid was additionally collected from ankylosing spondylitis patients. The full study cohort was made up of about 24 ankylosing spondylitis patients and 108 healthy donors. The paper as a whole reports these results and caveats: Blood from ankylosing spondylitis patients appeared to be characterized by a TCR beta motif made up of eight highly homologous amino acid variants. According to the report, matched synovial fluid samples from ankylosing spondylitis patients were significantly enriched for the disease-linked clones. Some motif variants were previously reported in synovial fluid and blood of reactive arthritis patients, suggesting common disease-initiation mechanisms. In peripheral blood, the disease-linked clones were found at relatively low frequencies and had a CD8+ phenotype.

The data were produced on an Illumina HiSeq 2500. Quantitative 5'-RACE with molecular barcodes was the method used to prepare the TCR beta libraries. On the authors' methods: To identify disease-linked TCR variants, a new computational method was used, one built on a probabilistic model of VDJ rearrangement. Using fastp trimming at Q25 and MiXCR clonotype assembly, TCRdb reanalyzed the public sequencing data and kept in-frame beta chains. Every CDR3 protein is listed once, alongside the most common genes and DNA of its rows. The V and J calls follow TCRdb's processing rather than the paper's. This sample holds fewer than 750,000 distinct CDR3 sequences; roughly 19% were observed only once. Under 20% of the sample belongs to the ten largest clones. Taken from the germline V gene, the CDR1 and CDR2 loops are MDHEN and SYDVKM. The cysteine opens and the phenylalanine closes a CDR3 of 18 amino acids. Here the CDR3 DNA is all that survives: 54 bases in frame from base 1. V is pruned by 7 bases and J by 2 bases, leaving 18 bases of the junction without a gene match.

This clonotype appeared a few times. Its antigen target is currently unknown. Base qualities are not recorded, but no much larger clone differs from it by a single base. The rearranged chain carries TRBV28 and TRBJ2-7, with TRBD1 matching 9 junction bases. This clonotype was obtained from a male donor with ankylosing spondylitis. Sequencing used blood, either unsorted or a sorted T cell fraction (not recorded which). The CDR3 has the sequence CASTSLGDRELETYEQYF. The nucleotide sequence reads TGTGCCAGCACCTCCCTAGGGGACAGGGAATTGGAGACCTACGAGCAGTACTTC.